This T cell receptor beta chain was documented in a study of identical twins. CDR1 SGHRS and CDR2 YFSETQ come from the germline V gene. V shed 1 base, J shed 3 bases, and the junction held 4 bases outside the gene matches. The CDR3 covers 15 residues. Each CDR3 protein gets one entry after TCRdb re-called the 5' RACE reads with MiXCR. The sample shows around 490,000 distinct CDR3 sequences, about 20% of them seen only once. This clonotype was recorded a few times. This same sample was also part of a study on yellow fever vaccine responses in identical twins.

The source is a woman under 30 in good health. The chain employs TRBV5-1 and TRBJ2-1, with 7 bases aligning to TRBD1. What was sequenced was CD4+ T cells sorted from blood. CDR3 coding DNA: TGCGCCAGCAGCTTGCGAGGACAGGACTACAATGAGCAGTTCTTC. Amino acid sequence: CASSLRGQDYNEQFF.